The 23 T cell receptor beta chains below all came from one sample that was sequenced in a study of beta chain features in type 1 diabetes. The study reverse transcribed the entire isolated RNA, so it sequenced expressed TCRB transcripts. Assay: immunoSEQ multiplex PCR; the TCRdb copy retains only in-frame clones and omits some. Among about 140,000 clones listed, about 7% were seen once. Sequenced sample: central memory CD4+ T cells from blood. These receptor sequences come from a woman in her twenties or thirties in good health.

The chain is built from TRBV28 and TRBJ1-1, with D possibly matching TRBD1 (6 bases). This CDR3 region has 13 residues. The V and J ends lost 4 bases and 4 bases respectively, with 10 bases between them. Per germline, CDR1 MDHEN and CDR2 SYDVKM. The CDR3 loop is CASSSGARTEAFF. The CDR3 coding sequence is TGTGCCAGCAGTTCAGGGGCCCGCACTGAAGCTTTCTTT. The full variable domain, its missing parts supplied by reference TRBV28 and TRBJ1-1, is DVKVTQSSRYLVKRTGEKVFLECVQDMDHENMFWYRQDPGLGLRLIYFSYDVKMKEKGDIPEGYSVSREKKERFSLILESASTNQTSMYLCASSSGARTEAFFGQGTRLTVV.

The rearrangement links TRBV15 to TRBJ2-5, with 7 bases fitting TRBD2. From germline, CDR1 is LNHNV and CDR2 YYDKDF (reference sequence). Unmatched junction bases numbered 3, after V lost 5 bases and J lost 0 bases. The CDR3 is made up of 14 amino acids. For the CDR3, the DNA is TGTGCCACCAGCCCCAGCGGGAACCAAGAGACCCAGTACTTC. This encodes CATSPSGNQETQYF.

There are a few counts of this clone. The chain recombines TRBV5-1 with TRBJ2-1; maybe TRBD2 (6 bases). Germline V CDR1 and CDR2: SGHRS, YFSETQ. V was pared by 3 bases and J by 8 bases, with 12 bases between. CDR3 length: 13 amino acids. The CDR3 DNA is TGCGCCAGCAGCTGGGGCGGGATGGATGAGCAGTTCTTC. This gives the protein CASSWGGMDEQFF.

In its sample, this clone was seen a few times. The chain joins TRBV2 to TRBJ1-4, with a weak D call TRBD1 (5 bases). The CDR3 contains 13 residues. Trimming took 7 bases from V and 16 from J, leaving 22 bases between them. Germline values: CDR1 SNHLY, CDR2 FYNNEI. CDR3: CASKRGWAGEPFF. The CDR3 DNA sequence: TGTGCCAGCAAAAGGGGTTGGGCGGGGGAGCCGTTTTTT.

This clone was seen more than once but under ten times. The chain uses TRBV6-5 and TRBJ2-1, with a possible D match to TRBD1 (6 bases). V shed 3 bases and J shed 9 bases, with 18 bases lying between them. This CDR3 has 15 amino acids. CDR1 is MNHEY, CDR2 SVGAGI, per germline. CDR3 amino acids: CASSYGQGNEGEQFF. DNA of the CDR3: TGTGCCAGCAGTTATGGCCAGGGGAATGAGGGTGAGCAGTTCTTC.

The chain joins TRBV25-1 to TRBJ2-4; 7 nucleotides line up with TRBD1. Germline V gene sequence: CDR1 MGHDK, CDR2 SYGVNS. There are 15 residues in the CDR3. With 3 bases clipped from V and 3 bases from J, the junction kept 5 bases outside the gene matches. The CDR3 DNA follows: TGTGCCAGCAGTGACCATAGGGACAGCAAAAACATTCAGTACTTC. As protein: CASSDHRDSKNIQYF.

In DNA form, the CDR3 reads TGTGCCAGCAGGCCCGGAGGTAGCGGTGGGAATGAGCAGTTCTTC. The encoded protein is CASRPGGSGGNEQFF. The chain uses TRBV6-1 and TRBJ2-1; possible D gene TRBD2, 6 bases. CDR1 and CDR2 from the germline V gene are MNHNS and SASEGT. The length of the CDR3 is 15 residues. V shed 6 bases and J shed 7 bases, with 19 bases lying between them.

The chain employs TRBV28 and TRBJ1-5; tentative D call: TRBD1 (5 bases). The CDR3 runs 15 residues. In germline, CDR1 is MDHEN, CDR2 SYDVKM. Deletions cut 5 bases from V and 9 bases from J, with 20 bases between. The CDR3 DNA is TGTGCCAGCAGTACCTTCCTTGGGGCCTTAACGCCCCAGCATTTT. Amino acid sequence: CASSTFLGALTPQHF.

The table lists this clone with a few counts. The CDR3 reads CASSQDHGTSGRRNIQYF. CDR3 in DNA: TGTGCCAGCAGCCAAGATCATGGTACTAGCGGGAGAAGAAACATTCAGTACTTC. The chain employs TRBV14 and TRBJ2-4, with TRBD2 identical over 11 bases. Looked up from germline, CDR1 is SGHDN and CDR2 is FVKESK. Losses at the gene ends were 0 bases for V and 6 bases for J; bases not matched to a gene: 10. The CDR3 is 18 residues long.

V usage is TRBV30 and J usage is TRBJ1-2; 9 bases agree with TRBD1. The germline CDR1 and CDR2 sequences are GTSNPN and SVGIG (reference sequence). The trim removed 1 base at V and 4 bases at J, leaving 4 bases unmatched. CDR3 length: 14 residues. The chain's CDR3 is CAWSAGQGTYGYTF. The CDR3 coding sequence is TGTGCCTGGAGTGCCGGACAGGGGACCTATGGCTACACCTTC.

The rearrangement joins TRBV19 to TRBJ2-1; 7 nucleotides align to TRBD2. CDR1 LNHDA and CDR2 SQIVND come from the germline V gene (reference sequence). V shed 5 bases and J 7 bases; nucleotides not matched to a gene: 11. CDR3 length equals 15 residues. The DNA for the CDR3 is TGTGCCAGTAGTTCCCCCGGGGGAGGGTTGAATGAGCAGTTCTTC. Protein: CASSSPGGGLNEQFF.

The V and J genes are TRBV19 and TRBJ2-7; 12 bases are shared with TRBD2. V dropped 3 bases and J dropped 5; count of bases not matched to a gene: 11. The CDR3 has 17 residues. The germline CDR1 and CDR2 sequences are LNHDA and SQIVND (reference sequence). The CDR3 protein is CASSIGTSGPPLDEQYF. The CDR3 DNA is TGTGCCAGTAGTATTGGGACTAGCGGGCCCCCCCTGGACGAGCAGTACTTC. The full variable domain, completed using reference TRBV19 and TRBJ2-7, is DGGITQSPKYLFRKEGQNVTLSCEQNLNHDAMYWYRQDPGQGLRLIYYSQIVNDFQKGDIAEGYSVSREKKESFPLTVTSAQKNPTAFYLCASSIGTSGPPLDEQYFGPGTRLTVT.

This clone was seen more than once but under ten times. This chain joins TRBV18 and TRBJ2-7; a possible D gene is TRBD1 (6 bases). This CDR3 is 14 amino acids long. Trimming shortened V by 3 bases and J by 2 bases, and 11 bases separated the two germline ends. Germline CDR1 and CDR2: KGHSH and LQKENI. The CDR3 reads CASSPGTQTYEQYF. CDR3 sequence (DNA): TGTGCCAGCTCACCGGGGACACAAACCTACGAGCAGTACTTC. Full variable domain (outside the CDR3, taken from reference TRBV18 and TRBJ2-7): NAGVMQNPRHLVRRRGQEARLRCSPMKGHSHVYWYRQLPEEGLKFMVYLQKENIIDESGMPKERFSAEFPKEGPSILRIQQVVRGDSAAYFCASSPGTQTYEQYFGPGTRLTVT.

The chain carries TRBV27 and TRBJ1-2; the match to TRBD1 covers 7 bases. Germline V CDR1 and CDR2: MNHEY, SMNVEV (reference sequence). Trimming took 3 bases from V and 7 from J; bases not matched to a gene: 5. The CDR3 totals 13 residues. CDR3 amino acids: CASSFTGAGGYTF. The DNA for the CDR3 is TGTGCCAGCAGTTTCACAGGGGCCGGTGGCTACACCTTC.

This clone was recorded a few times. As DNA, the CDR3 is TGTGCCTGGAGTACCGGAGGCTCCTACAATGAGCAGTTCTTC. Amino acid sequence: CAWSTGGSYNEQFF. The V gene is TRBV30, the J gene TRBJ2-1, with a weak D call TRBD2 (5 bases). Germline values: CDR1 GTSNPN, CDR2 SVGIG (reference sequence). The CDR3 is made up of 14 amino acids. Between the trimmed V and J ends, which lost 2 bases and 0 bases, there was a span of 8 bases.

This clone showed up just a few times. Other DNA sequences in the sample encode the same CDR3. The rearrangement uses TRBV2 and TRBJ2-1, with 9 bases lining up with TRBD2. The CDR3 has 15 amino acids. Per the germline V gene, CDR1 is SNHLY and CDR2 is FYNNEI. J lost 7 bases, V lost 6 bases, and 10 bases had no gene match. The chain's CDR3 is CASRRLAGVNNEQFF. The CDR3 DNA sequence: TGTGCCAGCAGGAGGTTAGCGGGAGTAAATAATGAGCAGTTCTTC.

This clone has more than one count but fewer than ten. The chain couples TRBV19 to TRBJ2-1, with 10 positions matching TRBD2. From germline, CDR1 is LNHDA and CDR2 SQIVND (reference sequence). V shed 5 bases and J 0 bases; nucleotides not matched to a gene: 4. The CDR3 is 16 residues long. The CDR3 nucleotides read TGTGCCAGTAGTTCCGGACTAGCGGACTCCTACAATGAGCAGTTCTTC. Its translation is CASSSGLADSYNEQFF.

This clone came up a few times. The chain carries TRBV2 and TRBJ1-5; no reliable D call. V lost 0 bases and J 10 bases, leaving 13 bases between the germline ends. Per the germline V gene, CDR1 is SNHLY and CDR2 is FYNNEI. This CDR3 has 14 amino acids. CDR3 sequence reads: CASSEALQEGPQHF. Written as DNA, the CDR3 is TGTGCCAGCAGTGAAGCGCTTCAAGAGGGCCCCCAGCATTTT.

This clone was observed at least ten times. The chain has TRBV5-4 and TRBJ2-1; maybe TRBD2 (5 bases). CDR3 length: 16 residues. With 0 bases removed from V and 7 bases from J, the gap between germline ends came to 17 bases. Per germline, CDR1 SGHNT and CDR2 YYREEE (reference sequence). The CDR3 loop reads CASSLVVASSRNEQFF. The CDR3 nucleotides read TGTGCCAGCAGCTTGGTAGTCGCGTCTAGCAGGAATGAGCAGTTCTTC.

The V gene is TRBV2, the J gene TRBJ2-2, with 9 bases fitting TRBD1. Germline V gene sequence: CDR1 SNHLY, CDR2 FYNNEI. This CDR3 region has 15 residues. With 9 bases clipped from V and 6 bases from J, the junction kept 11 bases outside the gene matches. CDR3: CASSLQGARAGELFF. CDR3 DNA: TGTGCCAGTTCCTTACAGGGGGCAAGGGCCGGGGAGCTGTTTTTT.

The V call is TRBV4-2, the J call TRBJ1-1; maybe TRBD1 (5 bases). This CDR3 region has 15 residues. Looked up from germline, CDR1 is LGHNA and CDR2 is YNFKEQ. V was clipped by 0 bases and J by 4 bases, with 12 bases between them. CDR3 in amino acids: CASSQDSRGGTEAFF. CDR3 nucleotides: TGTGCCAGCAGCCAAGATTCGCGGGGCGGCACTGAAGCTTTCTTT.

This clone was detected only a few times. The rearrangement uses TRBV7-8 and TRBJ2-1; D may be TRBD1 (6 bases). V lost 5 bases to trimming and J lost 7 bases, with 15 bases between them. CDR1 and CDR2 (germline): SGHVS, FQNEAQ. The CDR3 covers 14 residues. The CDR3 coding sequence is TGTGCCAGCAGCCTGGCAGGGGTATTAAATGAGCAGTTCTTC. This translates into CASSLAGVLNEQFF.

The chain has TRBV5-4 and TRBJ1-2; possible D gene TRBD1, 5 bases. The germline CDR1 and CDR2 sequences are SGHNT and YYREEE (reference sequence). Trimming removed 4 bases at V and 4 bases at J, with 17 bases between. This CDR3 has 15 amino acids. The CDR3 nucleotides are TGTGCCAGCAGCCAAGAGGTCCAGGGCATCTATGGCTACACCTTC. Encoded protein: CASSQEVQGIYGYTF.